Each of the 5 T cell receptor beta chains below was sequenced from the same sample in a study of blood T cell repertoires in COVID-19. Only in-frame clones appear in the TCRdb table, and some are missing; sequencing was by immunoSEQ multiplex PCR. In the table there are about 100,000 clones, 87% of which are singletons. Specimen: peripheral blood. These receptors were collected from a man aged 30-40 years in a cohort sampled during active COVID-19.

This chain joins TRBV7-8 and TRBJ1-2; TRBD1 matches at 8 bases. J lost 5 bases, V lost 4 bases, and 6 bases had no gene match. Germline V gene data show CDR1 as SGHVS and CDR2 as FQNEAQ. The CDR3 extends over 14 amino acids. Written as DNA, the CDR3 is TGTGCCAGCAGCTCAGGACAGGGAGAGTATGGCTACACCTTC. It is translated as CASSSGQGEYGYTF. The whole variable domain, remainder taken from reference TRBV7-8 and TRBJ1-2, is GAGVSQSPRYKVAKRGQDVALRCDPISGHVSLFWYQQALGQGPEFLTYFQNEAQLDKSGLPSDRFFAERPEGSVSTLKIQRTQQEDSAVYLCASSSGQGEYGYTFGSGTRLTVV.

The chain employs TRBV2 and TRBJ2-5; unclear D gene. Germline V gene sequence: CDR1 SNHLY, CDR2 FYNNEI. With 3 bases removed from V and 5 bases from J, the gap between germline ends came to 4 bases. This CDR3 comprises 11 residues. Here the CDR3 DNA reads TGTGCCAGCAGTGAGCAGGAGACCCAGTACTTC. Translating it yields CASSEQETQYF.

This clone was observed a handful of times. The junction departs from germline at one end; a sequencing error may be responsible. This chain connects TRBV7-2 to TRBJ2-2, with D perhaps matching TRBD1 (8 bases). From germline, CDR1 is SGHTA and CDR2 FQGNSA. This CDR3 has 16 amino acids. CDR3: CASSLADRAETGELFF. CDR3 sequence (DNA): TGTGCCAGCAGCCTAGCGGACAGGGCAGAGACCGGGGAGCTGTTTTTT.

The chain has TRBV28 and TRBJ1-1; 7 nucleotides agree with TRBD1. Germline CDR1 and CDR2: MDHEN and SYDVKM. This CDR3 region has 15 residues. V lost 4 bases to trimming and J lost 2 bases; unmatched junction nucleotides: 7. This CDR3 reads CASSSGQTSNTEAFF. The CDR3 coding sequence is TGTGCCAGCAGTTCGGGACAGACTAGTAACACTGAAGCTTTCTTT.

The V and J genes are TRBV27 and TRBJ1-6; tentative D call: TRBD1 (5 bases). The V gene lost 4 bases and the J gene lost 8 bases, with 15 bases spanning the gap. From germline, CDR1 is MNHEY and CDR2 SMNVEV (reference sequence). The CDR3 is made up of 15 amino acids. DNA for the CDR3: TGTGCCAGCAGTTCTCGTCCGGGGGGACATTCACCCCTCCACTTT. Amino acids: CASSSRPGGHSPLHF.